This T cell receptor beta chain was profiled in a study of T-cell memory formation after mild COVID-19. This CDR3 spans 16 amino acids. V gave up 5 bases and J gave up 6 bases; unmatched junction bases: 8. Germline CDR1 is SGHTA and CDR2 is FQGTGA. TCRdb fed the 5' RACE reads into MiXCR, producing one record per CDR3 protein. The table lists fewer than 90,000 distinct CDR3 sequences, about 14% of them singletons. The chain is built from TRBV7-3 and TRBJ2-3; 13 bases match TRBD2. This TCR was sampled from an adult woman who had mild COVID-19 (a few samples of this study predate the infection). Cell type and time point are not known. Sequencing was performed on PBMCs or a T cell subset sorted from them (not recorded which). The CDR3, as DNA: TGTGCCAGCAGCCCTGGGACTAGCGGGGCGGGGGATACGCAGTATTTT. Its protein is CASSPGTSGAGDTQYF.